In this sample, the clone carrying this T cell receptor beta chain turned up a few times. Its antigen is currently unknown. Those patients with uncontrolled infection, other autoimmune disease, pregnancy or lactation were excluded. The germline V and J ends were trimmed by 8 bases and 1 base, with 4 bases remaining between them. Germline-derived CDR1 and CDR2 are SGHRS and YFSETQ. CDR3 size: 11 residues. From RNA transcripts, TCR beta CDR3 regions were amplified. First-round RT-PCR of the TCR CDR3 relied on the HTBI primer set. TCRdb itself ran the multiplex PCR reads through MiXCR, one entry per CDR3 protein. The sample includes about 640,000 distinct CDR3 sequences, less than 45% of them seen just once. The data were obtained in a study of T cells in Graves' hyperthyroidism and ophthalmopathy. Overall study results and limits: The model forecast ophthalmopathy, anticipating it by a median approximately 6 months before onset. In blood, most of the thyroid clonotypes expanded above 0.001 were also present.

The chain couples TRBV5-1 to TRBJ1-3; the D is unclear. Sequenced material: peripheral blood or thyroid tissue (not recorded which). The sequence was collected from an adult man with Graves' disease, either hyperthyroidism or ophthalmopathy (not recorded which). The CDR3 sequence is CASVSGNTIYF. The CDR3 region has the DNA TGCGCCAGTGTTTCTGGAAACACCATATATTTT.